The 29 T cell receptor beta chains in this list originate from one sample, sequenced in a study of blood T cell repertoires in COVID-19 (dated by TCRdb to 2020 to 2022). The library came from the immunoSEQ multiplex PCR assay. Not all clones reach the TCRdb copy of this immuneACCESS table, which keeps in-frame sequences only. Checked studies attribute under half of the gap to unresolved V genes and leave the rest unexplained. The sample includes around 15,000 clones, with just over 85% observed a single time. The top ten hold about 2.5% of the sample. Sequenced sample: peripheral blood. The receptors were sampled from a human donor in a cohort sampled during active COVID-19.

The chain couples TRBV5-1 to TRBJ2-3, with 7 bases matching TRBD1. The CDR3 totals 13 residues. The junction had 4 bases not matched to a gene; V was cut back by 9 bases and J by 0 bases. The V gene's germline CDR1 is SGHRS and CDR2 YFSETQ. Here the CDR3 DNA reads TGCGCCACTTCGACAGGGAGCACAGATACGCAGTATTTT. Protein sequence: CATSTGSTDTQYF.

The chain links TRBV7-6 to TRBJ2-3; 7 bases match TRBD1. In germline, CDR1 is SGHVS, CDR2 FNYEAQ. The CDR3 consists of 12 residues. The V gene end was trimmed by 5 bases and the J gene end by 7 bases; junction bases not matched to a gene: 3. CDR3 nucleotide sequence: TGTGCCAGCAGCCACAGGGGTAATACGCAGTATTTT. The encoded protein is CASSHRGNTQYF.

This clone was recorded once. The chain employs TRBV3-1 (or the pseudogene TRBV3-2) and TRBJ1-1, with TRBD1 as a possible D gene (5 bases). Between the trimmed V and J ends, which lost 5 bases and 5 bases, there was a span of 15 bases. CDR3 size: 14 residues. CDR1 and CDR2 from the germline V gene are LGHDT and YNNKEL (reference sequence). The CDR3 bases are TGTGCCAGCAGCAGTGGACAACTCACAACTGAAGCTTTCTTT. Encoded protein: CASSSGQLTTEAFF.

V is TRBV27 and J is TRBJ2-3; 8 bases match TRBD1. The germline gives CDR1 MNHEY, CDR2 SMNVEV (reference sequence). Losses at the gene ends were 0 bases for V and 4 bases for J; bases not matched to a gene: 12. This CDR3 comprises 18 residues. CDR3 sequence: CASSLSLWGQEFADTQYF. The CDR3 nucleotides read TGTGCCAGCAGTTTATCGCTTTGGGGACAGGAGTTCGCAGATACGCAGTATTTT.

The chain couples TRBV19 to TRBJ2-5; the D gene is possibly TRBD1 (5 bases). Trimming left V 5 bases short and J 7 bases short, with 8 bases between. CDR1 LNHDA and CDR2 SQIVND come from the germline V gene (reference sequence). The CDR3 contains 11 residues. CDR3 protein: CASSLGPTQYF. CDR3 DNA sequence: TGTGCCAGTAGTTTGGGGCCGACCCAGTACTTC.

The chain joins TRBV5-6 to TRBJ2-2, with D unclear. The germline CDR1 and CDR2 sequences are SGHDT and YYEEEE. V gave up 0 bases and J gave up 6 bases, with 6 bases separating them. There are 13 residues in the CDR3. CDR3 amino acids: CASSLDLSGELFF. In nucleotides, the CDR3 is TGTGCCAGCAGCTTGGATTTATCCGGGGAGCTGTTTTTT.

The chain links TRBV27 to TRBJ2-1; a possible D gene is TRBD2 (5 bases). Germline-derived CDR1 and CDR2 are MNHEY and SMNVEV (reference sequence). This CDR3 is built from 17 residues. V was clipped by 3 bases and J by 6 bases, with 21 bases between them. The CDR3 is CASSFRLAGIRSNEQFF. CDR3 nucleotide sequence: TGTGCCAGCAGTTTTCGGCTAGCTGGGATCCGGAGCAATGAGCAGTTCTTC.

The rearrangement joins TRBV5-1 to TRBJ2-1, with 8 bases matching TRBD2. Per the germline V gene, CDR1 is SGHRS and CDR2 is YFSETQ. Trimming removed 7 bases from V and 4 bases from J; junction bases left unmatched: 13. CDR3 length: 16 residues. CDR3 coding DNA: TGCGCCAGCGACAGAAATCCGGGAGGGCCGTACAATGAGCAGTTCTTC. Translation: CASDRNPGGPYNEQFF.

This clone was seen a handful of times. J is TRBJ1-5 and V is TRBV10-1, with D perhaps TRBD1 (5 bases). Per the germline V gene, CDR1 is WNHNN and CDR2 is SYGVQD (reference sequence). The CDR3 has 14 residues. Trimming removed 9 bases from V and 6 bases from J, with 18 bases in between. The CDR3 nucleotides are TGCGCCAGACCCCAGGGCGGGGGGGGTCAGCCCCAGCATTTT. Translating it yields CARPQGGGGQPQHF.

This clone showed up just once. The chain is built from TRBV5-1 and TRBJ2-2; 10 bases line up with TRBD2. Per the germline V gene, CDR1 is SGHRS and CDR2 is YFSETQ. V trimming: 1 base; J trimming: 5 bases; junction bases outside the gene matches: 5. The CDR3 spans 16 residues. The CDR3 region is CASSLLAGDPTGELFF. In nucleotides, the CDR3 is TGCGCCAGCAGCTTGCTAGCGGGGGATCCGACCGGGGAGCTGTTTTTT. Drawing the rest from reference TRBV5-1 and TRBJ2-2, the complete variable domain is KAGVTQTPRYLIKTRGQQVTLSCSPISGHRSVSWYQQTPGQGLQFLFEYFSETQRNKGNFPGRFSGRQFSNSRSEMNVSTLELGDSALYLCASSLLAGDPTGELFFGEGSRLTVL.

Here the CDR3 reads CASSFRGGGYEQYF. The CDR3 nucleotides read TGTGCCAGCAGCTTCAGAGGGGGGGGCTACGAGCAGTACTTC. The rearrangement joins TRBV13 to TRBJ2-7, with D possibly TRBD2 on 7 matching bases. Germline V gives CDR1 PRHDT, CDR2 FYEKMQ (reference sequence). Trimming cost V 3 bases and J 3 bases, with 12 bases left between them. This CDR3 is 14 amino acids long.

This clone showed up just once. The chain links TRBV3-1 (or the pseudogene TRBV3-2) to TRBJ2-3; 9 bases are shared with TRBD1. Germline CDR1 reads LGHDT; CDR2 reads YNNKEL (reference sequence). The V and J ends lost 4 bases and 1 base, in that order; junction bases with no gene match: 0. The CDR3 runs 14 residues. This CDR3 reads CASSRQGGTDTQYF. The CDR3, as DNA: TGTGCCAGCAGCCGACAGGGGGGCACAGATACGCAGTATTTT.

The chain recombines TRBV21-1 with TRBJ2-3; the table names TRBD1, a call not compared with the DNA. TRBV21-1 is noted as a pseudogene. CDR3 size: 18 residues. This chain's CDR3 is CASTLELQGAMGTDTQYF. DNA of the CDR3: TGTGCCAGCACGCTCGAGTTACAGGGGGCGATGGGGACAGATACGCAGTATTTT.

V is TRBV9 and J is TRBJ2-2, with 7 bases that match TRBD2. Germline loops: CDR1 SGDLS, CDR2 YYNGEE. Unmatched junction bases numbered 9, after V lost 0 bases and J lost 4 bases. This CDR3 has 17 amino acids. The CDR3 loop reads CASSVGGAGDVTGELFF. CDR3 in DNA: TGTGCCAGCAGCGTAGGAGGGGCGGGAGACGTCACCGGGGAGCTGTTTTTT.

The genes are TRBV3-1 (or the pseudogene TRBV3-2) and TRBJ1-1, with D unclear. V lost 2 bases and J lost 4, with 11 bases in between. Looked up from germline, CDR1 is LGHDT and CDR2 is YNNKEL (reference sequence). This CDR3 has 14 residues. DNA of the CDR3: TGTGCCAGCAGCCAACGCGGGGTCGCCACTGAAGCTTTCTTT. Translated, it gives CASSQRGVATEAFF.

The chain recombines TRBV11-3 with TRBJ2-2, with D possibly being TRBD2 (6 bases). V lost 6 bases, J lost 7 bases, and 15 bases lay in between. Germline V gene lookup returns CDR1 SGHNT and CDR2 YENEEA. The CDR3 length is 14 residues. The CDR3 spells CASRVTSTGGELFF. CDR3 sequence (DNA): TGTGCCAGCAGGGTAACTAGCACGGGCGGGGAGCTGTTTTTT.

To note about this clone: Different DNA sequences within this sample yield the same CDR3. CDR3 nucleotide sequence: TGTGCCAGCAGCTGGGGAAGCGGAGGCTCCTACAATGAGCAGTTCTTC. The encoded protein is CASSWGSGGSYNEQFF. The rearrangement joins TRBV5-4 to TRBJ2-1, with TRBD2 as a possible D gene (5 bases). The V and J ends lost 3 bases and 0 bases respectively, with 13 bases between them. Germline V gene lookup returns CDR1 SGHNT and CDR2 YYREEE (reference sequence). The CDR3 length is 16 residues.

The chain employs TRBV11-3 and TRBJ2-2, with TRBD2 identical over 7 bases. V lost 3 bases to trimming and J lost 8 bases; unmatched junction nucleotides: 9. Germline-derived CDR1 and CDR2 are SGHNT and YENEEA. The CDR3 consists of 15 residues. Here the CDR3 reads CASSFYGRPSGELFF. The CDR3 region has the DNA TGTGCCAGCAGCTTCTACGGGAGGCCTTCGGGGGAGCTGTTTTTT.

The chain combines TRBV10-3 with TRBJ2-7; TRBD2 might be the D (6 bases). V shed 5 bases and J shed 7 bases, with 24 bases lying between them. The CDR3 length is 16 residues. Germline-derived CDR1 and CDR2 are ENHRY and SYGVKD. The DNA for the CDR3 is TGTGCCATCAGTCCGGGGCGGCGGCAGGGTGGAGGGGAGCAGTACTTC. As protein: CAISPGRRQGGGEQYF.

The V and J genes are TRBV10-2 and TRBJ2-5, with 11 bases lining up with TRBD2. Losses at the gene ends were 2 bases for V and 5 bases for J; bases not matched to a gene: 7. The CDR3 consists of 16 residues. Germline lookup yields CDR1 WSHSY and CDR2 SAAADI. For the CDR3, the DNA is TGCGCCAGCAGTGAGGTAGCGGGGGGGCTGTGGGAGACCCAGTACTTC. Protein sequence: CASSEVAGGLWETQYF.

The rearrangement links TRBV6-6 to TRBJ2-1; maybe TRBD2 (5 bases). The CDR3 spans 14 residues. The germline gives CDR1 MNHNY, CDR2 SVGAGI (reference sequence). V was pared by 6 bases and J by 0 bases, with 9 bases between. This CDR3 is CASSTAGSYNEQFF. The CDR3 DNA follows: TGTGCCAGCAGCACTGCGGGCTCCTACAATGAGCAGTTCTTC.

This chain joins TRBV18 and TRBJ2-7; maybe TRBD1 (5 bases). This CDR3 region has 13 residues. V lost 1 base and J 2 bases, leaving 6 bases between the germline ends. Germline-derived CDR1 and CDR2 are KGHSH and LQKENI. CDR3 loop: CASSPQGTYEQYF. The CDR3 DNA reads TGTGCCAGCTCACCACAGGGGACCTACGAGCAGTACTTC.

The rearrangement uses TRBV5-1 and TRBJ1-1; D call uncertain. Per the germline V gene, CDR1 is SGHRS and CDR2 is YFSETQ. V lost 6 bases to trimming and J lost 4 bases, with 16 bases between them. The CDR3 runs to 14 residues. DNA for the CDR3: TGCGCCAGCACAGCGGAGGGCTTATCCACTGAAGCTTTCTTT. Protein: CASTAEGLSTEAFF.

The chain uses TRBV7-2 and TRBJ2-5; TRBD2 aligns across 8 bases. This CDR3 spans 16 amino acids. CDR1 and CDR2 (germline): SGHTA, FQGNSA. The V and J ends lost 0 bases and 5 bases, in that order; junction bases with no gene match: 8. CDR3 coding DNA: TGTGCCAGCAGCTTAGCAGTTAGCGGGGTGGAGGAGACCCAGTACTTC. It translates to CASSLAVSGVEETQYF.

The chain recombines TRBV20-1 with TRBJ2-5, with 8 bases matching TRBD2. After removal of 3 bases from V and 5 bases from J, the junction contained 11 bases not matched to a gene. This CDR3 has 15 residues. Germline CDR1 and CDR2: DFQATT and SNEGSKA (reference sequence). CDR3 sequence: CSASRRFGGAETQYF. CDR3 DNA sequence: TGCAGTGCTAGTCGACGATTCGGGGGGGCGGAGACCCAGTACTTC.

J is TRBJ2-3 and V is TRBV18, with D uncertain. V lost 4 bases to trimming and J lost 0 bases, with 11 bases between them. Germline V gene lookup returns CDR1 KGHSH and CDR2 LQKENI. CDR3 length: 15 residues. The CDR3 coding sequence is TGTGCCAGCTCACAAGACACATATAGCACAGATACGCAGTATTTT. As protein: CASSQDTYSTDTQYF.

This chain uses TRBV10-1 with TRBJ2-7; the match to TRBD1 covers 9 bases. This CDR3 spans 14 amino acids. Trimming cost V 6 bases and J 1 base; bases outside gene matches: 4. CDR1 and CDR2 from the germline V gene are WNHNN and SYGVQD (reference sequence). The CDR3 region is CASRYDRGSYEQYF. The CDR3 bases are TGCGCCAGCAGATATGACAGGGGGTCCTACGAGCAGTACTTC.

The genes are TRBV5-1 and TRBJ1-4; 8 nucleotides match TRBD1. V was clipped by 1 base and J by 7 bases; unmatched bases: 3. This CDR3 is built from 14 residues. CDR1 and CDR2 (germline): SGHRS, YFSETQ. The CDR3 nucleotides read TGCGCCAGCAGCTTGTCTACAGGGGGTGAAAAACTGTTTTTT. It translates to CASSLSTGGEKLFF. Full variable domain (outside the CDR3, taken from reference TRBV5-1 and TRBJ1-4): KAGVTQTPRYLIKTRGQQVTLSCSPISGHRSVSWYQQTPGQGLQFLFEYFSETQRNKGNFPGRFSGRQFSNSRSEMNVSTLELGDSALYLCASSLSTGGEKLFFGSGTQLSVL.

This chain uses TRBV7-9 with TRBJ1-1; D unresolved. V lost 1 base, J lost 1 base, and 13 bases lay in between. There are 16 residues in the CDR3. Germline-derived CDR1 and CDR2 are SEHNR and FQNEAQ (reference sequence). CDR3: CASSLGGGGWNTEAFF. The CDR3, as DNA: TGTGCCAGCAGCTTAGGTGGCGGAGGGTGGAACACTGAAGCTTTCTTT.